These 27 T cell receptor beta chains came from one sample sequenced in a study of T-cell reconstitution after alpha-beta-depleted transplantation in children. Unique molecular identifiers were incorporated during preparation of the TCRbeta library. A single record per CDR3 protein comes from TCRdb applying MiXCR to the PCR reads. The table lists about 400,000 distinct CDR3 sequences, about 20% of them singletons. Sequenced here: PBMCs from the stem cell graft donor, sampled from the stem cell graft. Receptors originate from a human donor who donated a stem cell graft to a child with acute myeloid leukemia.

The chain joins TRBV28 to TRBJ2-6; D might be TRBD1 or TRBD2, each matching 5 bases. Germline V gene data show CDR1 as MDHEN and CDR2 as SYDVKM. V was clipped by 6 bases and J by 0 bases, with 18 bases between them. The CDR3 runs 18 residues. The CDR3 protein is CASREPGTASSGANVLTF. CDR3 bases: TGTGCCAGCAGAGAACCCGGGACGGCAAGCTCTGGGGCCAACGTCCTGACTTTC.

This clonotype was seen many times. The chain carries TRBV12-3 or TRBV12-4 and TRBJ2-1; 10 bases fit TRBD1. This CDR3 has 15 residues. With 5 bases clipped from V and 8 bases from J, the junction kept 9 bases outside the gene matches. The CDR3 spells CASSLGGQGIYEQFF. The CDR3 region has the DNA TGTGCCAGCAGTCTAGGGGGACAGGGGATCTATGAGCAGTTCTTC.

Only a few counts were recorded for this clonotype. The chain carries TRBV6-5 and TRBJ1-1; unclear D gene. V lost 0 bases to trimming and J lost 6 bases, with 14 bases between them. CDR1 is MNHEY and CDR2 is SVGAGI in the germline V gene. This CDR3 contains 15 residues. The DNA for the CDR3 is TGTGCCAGCAGTTACTCGGCCCCCCTTGGGGCTGAAGCTTTCTTT. Translation gives CASSYSAPLGAEAFF.

This clonotype occurred a few times. The rearrangement links TRBV12-3 or TRBV12-4 to TRBJ1-2; the D is unclear. V was shortened by 3 bases and J by 5 bases, with 4 bases between the two germline ends. The CDR3 totals 11 residues. The CDR3 loop reads CASSFGYGYTF. The CDR3, as DNA: TGTGCCAGCAGTTTCGGGTATGGCTACACCTTC.

This sequence joins TRBV7-9 and TRBJ2-5, with D hard to call. The CDR3 runs to 15 residues. Germline V gene lookup returns CDR1 SEHNR and CDR2 FQNEAQ (reference sequence). V was pared by 0 bases and J by 0 bases, with 8 bases between. The chain's CDR3 is CASSLAPSNQETQYF. Written as DNA, the CDR3 is TGTGCCAGCAGCTTAGCGCCATCCAACCAAGAGACCCAGTACTTC.

This clonotype appeared a few times. This chain joins TRBV20-1 and TRBJ2-7; tentative D call: TRBD1 (6 bases). This CDR3 spans 14 amino acids. The V end was cut by 0 bases, the J end by 2 bases, with 11 bases between. The germline V gene has CDR1 DFQATT and CDR2 SNEGSKA (reference sequence). The CDR3 DNA is TGCAGTGCTAGAGAGGGGGCGCAGACCTACGAGCAGTACTTC. This gives the protein CSAREGAQTYEQYF.

This clonotype was recorded many times. V is TRBV29-1 and J is TRBJ1-2, with unresolved D. There are 15 residues in the CDR3. V was shortened by 3 bases and J by 11 bases, with 25 bases between the two germline ends. CDR1 and CDR2 (germline): SQVTM, ANQGSEA. This CDR3 reads CSVDGLVNTGYRYTF. CDR3 nucleotide sequence: TGCAGCGTTGATGGATTAGTGAACACGGGTTATCGTTACACCTTC. The full variable domain, in which reference TRBV29-1 and TRBJ1-2 provide the parts outside the CDR3, is SAVISQKPSRDICQRGTSLTIQCQVDSQVTMMFWYRQQPGQSLTLIATANQGSEATYESGFVIDKFPISRPNLTFSTLTVSNMSPEDSSIYLCSVDGLVNTGYRYTFGSGTRLTVV.

V is TRBV29-1 and J is TRBJ2-3; D assignment may be TRBD1 or TRBD2 (7 bases each). V was cut by 7 bases and J by 2 bases, with 22 bases left in between. CDR1 SQVTM and CDR2 ANQGSEA come from the germline V gene. CDR3 length: 16 residues. The CDR3 DNA is TGCAGCGCGACAGGGTCGGCGGGAGTCCCCACAGATACGCAGTATTTT. This encodes CSATGSAGVPTDTQYF.

This clonotype was seen repeatedly, ten times or more. The chain combines TRBV20-1 with TRBJ2-7; 10 positions agree with TRBD1. Germline CDR1 reads DFQATT; CDR2 reads SNEGSKA (reference sequence). This CDR3 contains 13 residues. J was trimmed by 4 bases and V by 6 bases; bases with no gene match: 6. The DNA for the CDR3 is TGCAGTGCGACAGGGGGCGCGGGTTACGAGCAGTACTTC. It translates to CSATGGAGYEQYF.

This clonotype was seen more than once but under ten times. The CDR3 coding sequence is TGTGCCAGCAGCGCAACCGCCTACGAGCAGTACTTC. The encoded protein is CASSATAYEQYF. This chain joins TRBV7-9 and TRBJ2-7; no firm D call. The V end lost 5 bases, the J end lost 2 bases, and 7 bases lay between the germline ends. The V gene's germline CDR1 is SEHNR and CDR2 FQNEAQ (reference sequence). CDR3 length equals 12 residues. Using reference TRBV7-9 and TRBJ2-7 for the parts outside the CDR3, the full variable domain is DTGVSQNPRHKITKRGQNVTFRCDPISEHNRLYWYRQTLGQGPEFLTYFQNEAQLEKSRLLSDRFSAERPKGSFSTLEIQRTEQGDSAMYLCASSATAYEQYFGPGTRLTVT.

This chain links TRBV3-1 with TRBJ2-7; no clear D. This CDR3 is built from 14 residues. CDR1 and CDR2 (germline): LGHDT, YNNKEL (reference sequence). Trimming stripped 0 bases from V and 3 bases from J, with 9 bases between. The CDR3 sequence: CASSQDVSVYEQYF. CDR3 DNA sequence: TGTGCCAGCAGCCAAGATGTGTCGGTCTACGAGCAGTACTTC.

This clonotype was observed many times. The chain carries TRBV12-3 or TRBV12-4 and TRBJ2-7; D gene ambiguous. V was shortened by 2 bases and J by 0 bases, with 5 bases between the two germline ends. The CDR3 sequence is 13 residues long. CDR3 sequence reads: CASSLRGSYEQYF. CDR3 nucleotide sequence: TGTGCCAGCAGTTTACGAGGCTCCTACGAGCAGTACTTC.

The rearrangement links TRBV20-1 to TRBJ2-1; TRBD2 matches 10 bases. With 0 bases clipped from V and 4 bases from J, the junction kept 6 bases outside the gene matches. Germline V lookup: CDR1 DFQATT, CDR2 SNEGSKA (reference sequence). The CDR3 spans 16 residues. The CDR3 DNA reads TGCAGTGCTAGAGAGAGCGGGAGGGCCCTTTACAATGAGCAGTTCTTC. As protein: CSARESGRALYNEQFF.

The chain carries TRBV29-1 and TRBJ2-3, with 8 positions matching TRBD1. Germline V gene sequence: CDR1 SQVTM, CDR2 ANQGSEA. V dropped 4 bases and J dropped 5; count of bases not matched to a gene: 14. This CDR3 region has 16 residues. The CDR3: CSVGLRDRYMGDTQYF. The CDR3 DNA sequence: TGCAGCGTTGGGCTCCGGGACAGGTACATGGGAGATACGCAGTATTTT.

This clonotype came up a few times. The chain recombines TRBV12-3 or TRBV12-4 with TRBJ1-1; D possibly corresponds to TRBD1 (5 bases). This CDR3 is built from 16 residues. V dropped 6 bases and J dropped 5 bases, with 22 bases sitting between them. The CDR3 DNA is TGTGCCAGCAGAAGGCGGACAAGCGGGTCGGGAACTGAAGCTTTCTTT. Its protein is CASRRRTSGSGTEAFF.

CDR3 coding DNA: TGTGCCAGCAGCAAAGAGGGTAGCGGCGCCTACGAGCAGTACTTC. It encodes CASSKEGSGAYEQYF. The chain is built from TRBV7-9 and TRBJ2-7; D is perhaps TRBD2 (6 bases). CDR3 length: 15 residues. V was shortened by 5 bases and J by 2 bases, with 16 bases between the two germline ends. Germline values: CDR1 SEHNR, CDR2 FQNEAQ (reference sequence).

This rearrangement joins TRBV7-8 to TRBJ1-1; D might be TRBD1 (5 bases). V lost 4 bases and J 9 bases, leaving 9 bases between the germline ends. Germline V gene data show CDR1 as SGHVS and CDR2 as FQNEAQ. The CDR3 is made up of 11 amino acids. Written as DNA, the CDR3 is TGTGCCAGCAGCTCCCGGGGCCAAGCTTTCTTT. Translation: CASSSRGQAFF.

This clonotype was counted a few times. The chain couples TRBV4-1 to TRBJ2-3, with 8 bases fitting TRBD2. CDR3 length equals 15 residues. V was pared by 4 bases and J by 2 bases, with 5 bases of the junction left unmatched. CDR1 and CDR2 from the germline V gene are MGHRA and YSYEKL. For the CDR3, the DNA is TGCGCCAGCAGCCCCCTAGCGGGTAACACAGATACGCAGTATTTT. Residues: CASSPLAGNTDTQYF.

Sample share makes this clonotype medium-sized. This chain uses TRBV12-3 or TRBV12-4 with TRBJ2-2; 12 bases line up with TRBD1. The trim removed 6 bases at V and 7 bases at J, leaving 3 bases unmatched. CDR3 length equals 14 residues. The CDR3, as DNA: TGTGCCAGCAGGGGACAGGGGGCGATCGGGGAGCTGTTTTTT. It is translated as CASRGQGAIGELFF.

The CDR3 coding sequence is TGTGCCAGCAGTCTGCCGGGACCTCCCCCGAATGAGCAGTTCTTC. It yields the protein CASSLPGPPPNEQFF. The chain has TRBV28 and TRBJ2-1; either TRBD1 or TRBD2 may fit D (5 bases each). CDR1 MDHEN and CDR2 SYDVKM come from the germline V gene. The CDR3 is 15 residues long. V was pared by 5 bases and J by 7 bases, with 18 bases between.

This clonotype has only a few counts. The J gene is TRBJ2-3, the V gene TRBV27; D is unresolved. Per germline, CDR1 MNHEY and CDR2 SMNVEV (reference sequence). The CDR3 loop spans 10 amino acids. Trimming shortened V by 6 bases and J by 7 bases, and 5 bases separated the two germline ends. As DNA, the CDR3 is TGTGCCAGCAGGGGGAATACGCAGTATTTT. Translated, it gives CASRGNTQYF.

The rearrangement uses TRBV12-2 and TRBJ2-5; the D call in the table, TRBD2, was not verified against the DNA. TRBV12-2 is designated a pseudogene. The CDR3 is 16 residues long. The CDR3 reads CASRDLRREVGETQYF. The CDR3 bases are TGTGCAAGTCGCGACCTTCGGCGGGAGGTAGGAGAGACCCAGTACTTC.

The chain joins TRBV5-6 to TRBJ2-3, with D perhaps matching TRBD2 (6 bases). Germline loops: CDR1 SGHDT, CDR2 YYEEEE. Trimming pared 7 bases from V and 6 bases from J, leaving 21 bases between. There are 15 residues in the CDR3. The CDR3 reads CASGGGTGPLDTQYF. The CDR3 nucleotides read TGTGCCAGCGGAGGCGGGACGGGCCCTTTGGATACGCAGTATTTT.

In this sample, this clonotype turned up many times. The chain joins TRBV29-1 to TRBJ2-2; TRBD2 agrees at 7 bases. Germline V CDR1 and CDR2: SQVTM, ANQGSEA. This CDR3 region has 14 residues. J gave up 3 bases and V 6 bases, and 7 bases lay outside the gene matches. CDR3 coding DNA: TGCAGCGTGAGAGGAGCGGGATACACCGGGGAGCTGTTTTTT. Amino acid sequence: CSVRGAGYTGELFF.

This clonotype showed up many times. The V gene is TRBV12-3 or TRBV12-4, the J gene TRBJ2-3; the D gene is possibly TRBD1 (5 bases). The ends were cut back, 6 bases at V and 4 bases at J, with 17 bases in the middle. This CDR3 is 15 amino acids long. The DNA for the CDR3 is TGTGCCAGCAGCCTTTTGGGGCGGCCGTCAGATACGCAGTATTTT. Its protein is CASSLLGRPSDTQYF.

This clonotype was counted a few times. This chain links TRBV7-2 with TRBJ2-5; either TRBD1 or TRBD2 may supply D (6 bases each). The V end was cut by 5 bases, the J end by 5 bases, with 15 bases between. The CDR3 consists of 14 residues. Germline CDR1 and CDR2: SGHTA and FQGNSA. This chain's CDR3 is CASSHYRGGETQYF. In DNA form, the CDR3 reads TGTGCCAGCAGCCATTATAGAGGGGGGGAGACCCAGTACTTC.

This clonotype was observed a few times. This CDR3 reads CASSENDFAFTEQYF. The CDR3 DNA reads as TGTGCCAGCAGCGAAAATGACTTCGCCTTTACCGAGCAGTACTTC. The gene calls are TRBV28 and TRBJ2-7; no definite D call. Germline CDR1 MDHEN, CDR2 SYDVKM. CDR3 length equals 15 residues. Trimming removed 6 bases from V and 6 bases from J, with 21 bases in between.